Listed below are T cell receptor beta chains from one sample, sequenced in a study of CD8 T cells in ankylosing spondylitis. MiXCR, applied by TCRdb to the 5' RACE reads, yields one record per CDR3 protein. The sample has 300,000 to 400,000 distinct CDR3 sequences; roughly 22% are singletons. Sequenced: blood, either unsorted or a sorted T cell fraction (not recorded which). Every receptor here comes from a male donor with ankylosing spondylitis or in good health (not recorded which). CDR3s include the opening cysteine and the closing phenylalanine or tryptophan. The D gene is left open where the match is weak. Clone sizes are given selectively: once, few, many, or a class where the clone is expanded.

J gene: TRBJ1-5; D gene: NA; clone size: NA; V gene: TRBV10-2; CDR3 protein: CASSELINQPQHF; CDR3 DNA: TGCGCCAGCAGTGAGTTAATCAATCAGCCCCAGCATTTT
J gene: TRBJ2-1; D gene: NA; clone size: many; V gene: TRBV6-4; CDR3 protein: CASSVSPIGVINEQFF; CDR3 DNA: TGTGCCAGCAGCGTCAGTCCTATAGGGGTTATCAATGAGCAGTTCTTC
J gene: TRBJ2-2; D gene: NA; clone size: few; V gene: TRBV3-1; CDR3 protein: CASSPRGPLNTGELFF; CDR3 DNA: TGTGCCAGCAGCCCGAGAGGACCCCTGAACACCGGGGAGCTGTTTTTT
J gene: TRBJ1-2; D gene: TRBD1; clone size: NA; V gene: TRBV28; CDR3 protein: CASSETGVGGYTF; CDR3 DNA: TGTGCCAGCAGCGAGACAGGGGTTGGTGGCTACACCTTC
J gene: TRBJ2-1; D gene: TRBD2; clone size: few; V gene: TRBV11-2; CDR3 protein: CASSLAGGRLGNEQFF; CDR3 DNA: TGTGCCAGCAGCTTAGCCGGGGGGAGGCTTGGGAATGAGCAGTTCTTC
J gene: TRBJ2-3; D gene: NA; clone size: few; V gene: TRBV27; CDR3 protein: CASALMGGTQYF; CDR3 DNA: TGTGCCAGCGCCCTGATGGGGGGTACGCAGTATTTT
J gene: TRBJ2-1; D gene: TRBD2; clone size: NA; V gene: TRBV6-2/TRBV6-3; CDR3 protein: CASSYAASGVEQFF; CDR3 DNA: TGTGCCAGCAGTTACGCAGCTAGCGGGGTTGAGCAGTTCTTC
J gene: TRBJ2-5; D gene: NA; clone size: NA; V gene: TRBV13; CDR3 protein: CASSPPPAFQETQYF; CDR3 DNA: TGTGCCAGCAGCCCACCACCGGCATTCCAAGAGACCCAGTACTTC
J gene: TRBJ2-2; D gene: TRBD2; clone size: NA; V gene: TRBV2; CDR3 protein: CASRALSSGTNTGELFF; CDR3 DNA: TGTGCCAGCAGGGCCCTAAGTAGCGGGACGAACACCGGGGAGCTGTTTTTT
J gene: TRBJ2-4; D gene: NA; clone size: NA; V gene: TRBV30; CDR3 protein: CAWSVLAKNIQYF; CDR3 DNA: TGTGCCTGGAGTGTATTAGCCAAAAACATTCAGTACTTC
J gene: TRBJ2-1; D gene: TRBD2; clone size: NA; V gene: TRBV2; CDR3 protein: CASSDPGLAENNEQFF; CDR3 DNA: TGTGCCAGCAGTGATCCTGGACTAGCGGAAAACAATGAGCAGTTCTTC
J gene: TRBJ2-3; D gene: NA; clone size: few; V gene: TRBV12-3/TRBV12-4; CDR3 protein: CASMQGTDTQYF; CDR3 DNA: TGTGCCAGCATGCAGGGCACAGATACGCAGTATTTT
J gene: TRBJ2-1; D gene: NA; clone size: few; V gene: TRBV27; CDR3 protein: CASKASYNEQFF; CDR3 DNA: TGTGCCAGCAAGGCGAGTTACAATGAGCAGTTCTTC
J gene: TRBJ2-1; D gene: TRBD2; clone size: NA; V gene: TRBV4-2; CDR3 protein: CASSQSQRGAVEQFF; CDR3 DNA: TGTGCCAGCAGCCAAAGCCAGCGGGGGGCTGTAGAGCAGTTCTTC
J gene: TRBJ2-7; D gene: NA; clone size: few; V gene: TRBV20-1; CDR3 protein: CSARGQGPYEQYF; CDR3 DNA: TGCAGTGCTAGAGGTCAGGGGCCCTACGAGCAGTACTTC
J gene: TRBJ2-7; D gene: TRBD1; clone size: NA; V gene: TRBV12-3/TRBV12-4; CDR3 protein: CASKLGQGPYYEQYF; CDR3 DNA: TGTGCCAGCAAACTGGGACAGGGACCTTACTACGAGCAGTACTTC
J gene: TRBJ1-1; D gene: NA; clone size: NA; V gene: TRBV7-8; CDR3 protein: CASTLGTGHTEAFF; CDR3 DNA: TGTGCCAGCACGCTTGGAACAGGGCACACTGAAGCTTTCTTT
J gene: TRBJ2-7; D gene: NA; clone size: NA; V gene: TRBV6-1; CDR3 protein: CASTQDEFGAYYEQYF; CDR3 DNA: TGTGCCAGCACCCAAGATGAGTTTGGCGCTTACTACGAGCAGTACTTC
J gene: TRBJ2-5; D gene: TRBD1; clone size: few; V gene: TRBV15; CDR3 protein: CATSRGQGAGETQYF; CDR3 DNA: TGTGCCACCAGCAGAGGACAGGGGGCTGGGGAGACCCAGTACTTC
J gene: TRBJ2-5; D gene: NA; clone size: NA; V gene: TRBV3-1; CDR3 protein: CASSQRRYGGGPAETQYF; CDR3 DNA: TGTGCCAGCAGCCAAAGGCGCTATGGAGGGGGCCCAGCGGAGACCCAGTACTTC
J gene: TRBJ2-1; D gene: NA; clone size: NA; V gene: TRBV7-9; CDR3 protein: CASSPPLLSNIEQFF; CDR3 DNA: TGTGCCAGCAGCCCCCCCCTCCTCAGCAACATTGAGCAGTTCTTC
J gene: TRBJ1-1; D gene: NA; clone size: few; V gene: TRBV4-1; CDR3 protein: CASSQEAGVSTEAFF; CDR3 DNA: TGCGCCAGCAGCCAAGAAGCGGGGGTTAGCACTGAAGCTTTCTTT
J gene: TRBJ2-7; D gene: TRBD2; clone size: few; V gene: TRBV4-1; CDR3 protein: CASSQDAVAGAYEQYF; CDR3 DNA: TGCGCCAGCAGCCAAGATGCGGTAGCGGGGGCGTACGAGCAGTACTTC
J gene: TRBJ1-5; D gene: NA; clone size: NA; V gene: TRBV27; CDR3 protein: CASSSELQANNQPQHF; CDR3 DNA: TGTGCCAGCAGTTCCGAACTTCAGGCTAACAATCAGCCCCAGCATTTT
J gene: TRBJ2-6; D gene: NA; clone size: NA; V gene: TRBV4-1; CDR3 protein: CASSLRDPTGANVLTF; CDR3 DNA: TGCGCCAGCAGCCTAAGGGACCCAACCGGGGCCAACGTCCTGACTTTC
J gene: TRBJ2-7; D gene: NA; clone size: NA; V gene: TRBV4-2; CDR3 protein: CASSQEPSSYEQYF; CDR3 DNA: TGTGCCAGCAGCCAAGAACCGAGCTCCTACGAGCAGTACTTC
J gene: TRBJ2-1; D gene: NA; clone size: few; V gene: TRBV20-1; CDR3 protein: CSATVGLIVDEQFF; CDR3 DNA: TGCAGTGCTACGGTGGGTTTAATTGTCGATGAGCAGTTCTTC
J gene: TRBJ2-1; D gene: TRBD1; clone size: few; V gene: TRBV20-1; CDR3 protein: CSARGKDRGMFNEQFF; CDR3 DNA: TGCAGTGCCAGAGGGAAGGACAGGGGAATGTTTAATGAGCAGTTCTTC
J gene: TRBJ2-5; D gene: NA; clone size: few; V gene: TRBV5-1; CDR3 protein: CASRGLEETQYF; CDR3 DNA: TGCGCCAGCAGGGGACTGGAAGAGACCCAGTACTTC
J gene: TRBJ2-1; D gene: NA; clone size: few; V gene: TRBV7-2; CDR3 protein: CASSLRSRGHEQFF; CDR3 DNA: TGTGCCAGCAGCTTACGCTCGAGGGGCCATGAGCAGTTCTTC
J gene: TRBJ2-1; D gene: TRBD2; clone size: NA; V gene: TRBV12-3/TRBV12-4; CDR3 protein: CASSLTSGGADVKFF; CDR3 DNA: TGTGCCAGCAGTTTAACTAGCGGGGGGGCAGACGTGAAGTTCTTC
J gene: TRBJ2-7; D gene: TRBD2; clone size: NA; V gene: TRBV5-4; CDR3 protein: CASSETNSGGAGQYF; CDR3 DNA: TGTGCCAGCAGCGAGACGAATAGCGGGGGGGCCGGGCAGTACTTC
J gene: TRBJ2-7; D gene: TRBD1; clone size: NA; V gene: TRBV11-2; CDR3 protein: CASSLETGYYEQYF; CDR3 DNA: TGTGCCAGCAGCTTAGAGACAGGGTACTACGAGCAGTACTTC
J gene: TRBJ1-2; D gene: NA; clone size: few; V gene: TRBV19; CDR3 protein: CASSIGDNLRDGFYGYTF; CDR3 DNA: TGTGCCAGTAGTATCGGGGACAACCTGCGGGACGGATTCTATGGCTACACCTTC
J gene: TRBJ2-5; D gene: NA; clone size: many; V gene: TRBV7-6; CDR3 protein: CAISRKETQYF; CDR3 DNA: TGTGCCATCTCGAGAAAAGAGACCCAGTACTTC
J gene: TRBJ2-1; D gene: NA; clone size: few; V gene: TRBV29-1; CDR3 protein: CSVGTDPYNEQFF; CDR3 DNA: TGCAGCGTAGGGACTGATCCCTACAATGAGCAGTTCTTC
J gene: TRBJ2-3; D gene: TRBD1; clone size: few; V gene: TRBV7-2; CDR3 protein: CASTDWDRATDTQYF; CDR3 DNA: TGTGCCAGCACCGATTGGGACAGAGCAACAGATACGCAGTATTTT
J gene: TRBJ2-3; D gene: NA; clone size: NA; V gene: TRBV21-1; CDR3 protein: CASSKAPGDLSSTDTQYF; CDR3 DNA: TGTGCCAGCAGCAAAGCACCAGGAGACCTTAGTAGCACAGATACGCAGTATTTT
J gene: TRBJ2-2; D gene: NA; clone size: NA; V gene: TRBV12-3/TRBV12-4; CDR3 protein: CAIAPEGPNTGELFF; CDR3 DNA: TGTGCCATAGCCCCGGAGGGCCCGAACACCGGGGAGCTGTTTTTT
J gene: TRBJ2-6; D gene: TRBD2; clone size: NA; V gene: TRBV5-1; CDR3 protein: CASSYTGGLLSGANVLTF; CDR3 DNA: TGCGCCAGCAGCTATACGGGGGGACTCCTCTCTGGGGCCAACGTCCTGACTTTC
J gene: TRBJ2-1; D gene: TRBD2; clone size: few; V gene: TRBV6-1; CDR3 protein: CASSSPAGGRSYNEQFF; CDR3 DNA: TGTGCCAGCAGCTCCCCTGCGGGGGGCCGCTCCTACAATGAGCAGTTCTTC
J gene: TRBJ2-4; D gene: TRBD2; clone size: NA; V gene: TRBV7-9; CDR3 protein: CASSSLGLEANIQYF; CDR3 DNA: TGTGCCAGCAGCTCGCTGGGACTAGAGGCGAACATTCAGTACTTC
J gene: TRBJ2-3; D gene: NA; clone size: NA; V gene: TRBV12-3/TRBV12-4; CDR3 protein: CASSLAQGPPADTQYF; CDR3 DNA: TGTGCCAGCAGTTTAGCGCAGGGGCCCCCCGCAGATACGCAGTATTTT
J gene: TRBJ2-5; D gene: NA; clone size: NA; V gene: TRBV12-3/TRBV12-4; CDR3 protein: CASSPVGLGQETQYF; CDR3 DNA: TGTGCCAGCAGTCCCGTGGGATTGGGGCAAGAGACCCAGTACTTC
J gene: TRBJ2-7; D gene: NA; clone size: NA; V gene: TRBV29-1; CDR3 protein: CSVEERRGYEQYF; CDR3 DNA: TGCAGCGTTGAAGAACGACGGGGGTACGAGCAGTACTTC
J gene: TRBJ2-5; D gene: NA; clone size: NA; V gene: TRBV20-1; CDR3 protein: CSARDGRGSETQYF; CDR3 DNA: TGCAGTGCTAGAGATGGGCGGGGTTCAGAGACCCAGTACTTC
J gene: TRBJ2-7; D gene: TRBD2; clone size: NA; V gene: TRBV11-2; CDR3 protein: CASSSGLQYEQYF; CDR3 DNA: TGTGCCAGCAGCTCGGGACTACAATACGAGCAGTACTTC
J gene: TRBJ2-1; D gene: NA; clone size: many; V gene: TRBV5-1; CDR3 protein: CASSQGTYNEQFF; CDR3 DNA: TGCGCCAGCAGCCAAGGGACCTACAATGAGCAGTTCTTC
J gene: TRBJ2-1; D gene: NA; clone size: NA; V gene: TRBV12-3/TRBV12-4; CDR3 protein: CASSSTGQQFF; CDR3 DNA: TGTGCCAGCAGTTCTACAGGGCAGCAGTTCTTC